The 18 T cell receptor beta chains in this list originate from one sample, sequenced in a study of CD8 T cells in ankylosing spondylitis. No antigen is known for these receptors. Study observations and caveats: About 8 highly homologous variants made up a TCR beta motif, and this motif appeared characteristic of ankylosing spondylitis blood.

MiXCR, applied by TCRdb to the 5' RACE reads, yields one record per CDR3 protein. The sample lists under 550,000 distinct CDR3 sequences; approximately 26% were seen once. The sample comprised blood, either unsorted or a sorted T cell fraction (not recorded which). Receptors were obtained from a male donor with ankylosing spondylitis.

This clonotype has a handful of counts. The chain couples TRBV19 to TRBJ2-1, with 7 bases lining up with TRBD2. After removal of 7 bases from V and 5 bases from J, the junction contained 8 bases not matched to a gene. The CDR3 contains 14 residues. The germline V gene encodes CDR1 LNHDA and CDR2 SQIVND (reference sequence). The CDR3 sequence is CASKRLAANNEQFF. The DNA of the CDR3 is TGTGCCAGTAAACGTCTAGCGGCTAACAATGAGCAGTTCTTC.

This sequence joins TRBV29-1 and TRBJ2-1, with D perhaps TRBD1 (6 bases). Trimming pared 5 bases from V and 1 base from J, leaving 9 bases between. This CDR3 contains 13 residues. Germline CDR1 and CDR2: SQVTM and ANQGSEA. The DNA for the CDR3 is TGCAGCGTTCAACAGGGATCCTACAATGAGCAGTTCTTC. Protein sequence: CSVQQGSYNEQFF.

This chain joins TRBV5-1 and TRBJ1-4; tentatively, D is TRBD1 (6 bases). CDR3 length: 14 residues. V lost 2 bases, J lost 6 bases, and 11 bases lay in between. Germline CDR1 and CDR2: SGHRS and YFSETQ. The CDR3 here is CASSFGQRDEKLFF. In DNA, the CDR3 is TGCGCCAGCAGCTTCGGACAGAGGGATGAAAAACTGTTTTTT.

V gene TRBV20-1 combines with J gene TRBJ2-5; D not resolved. This CDR3 contains 13 residues. The V gene lost 6 bases and the J gene lost 4 bases, with 15 bases spanning the gap. Germline V CDR1 and CDR2: DFQATT, SNEGSKA (reference sequence). The CDR3: CSAAKSDGETQYF. CDR3 bases: TGCAGTGCCGCGAAATCGGACGGAGAGACCCAGTACTTC.

This clonotype was counted many times. The V call is TRBV12-3 or TRBV12-4, the J call TRBJ2-5; D call uncertain. The V end lost 4 bases, the J end lost 9 bases, and 27 bases lay between the germline ends. CDR3 length equals 17 residues. The CDR3 DNA reads TGTGCCAGCAGTTCGTCCACTGGGATCCAATACAAGAGATCCCAGTACTTC. Its protein is CASSSSTGIQYKRSQYF.

This clonotype was seen more than once but under ten times. The chain carries TRBV11-2 and TRBJ2-7; D might be TRBD2 (5 bases). V was pared by 5 bases and J by 5 bases, with 16 bases between. Germline values: CDR1 SGHAT, CDR2 FQNNGV. The CDR3 covers 14 residues. This CDR3 reads CASSPGGSVHEQYF. CDR3 bases: TGTGCCAGCAGCCCCGGTGGTAGCGTGCACGAGCAGTACTTC.

This clonotype was seen only a few times. The chain couples TRBV20-1 to TRBJ2-5; TRBD1 or TRBD2 may be the D gene (5 bases each). The CDR3 has 15 amino acids. V was pared by 6 bases and J by 4 bases, with 21 bases between. Germline CDR1 reads DFQATT; CDR2 reads SNEGSKA (reference sequence). DNA of the CDR3: TGCAGTGCGTCAACTCGGACCCAAGGGACAGAGACCCAGTACTTC. It translates to CSASTRTQGTETQYF.

The chain uses TRBV5-1 and TRBJ2-7; D call uncertain. The CDR3 consists of 16 residues. From germline, CDR1 is SGHRS and CDR2 YFSETQ. Trimming removed 0 bases at V and 1 base at J, with 14 bases between. This chain's CDR3 is CASSLDYKGQSYEQYF. CDR3 DNA: TGCGCCAGCAGCTTGGATTACAAGGGTCAATCCTACGAGCAGTACTTC.

This chain connects TRBV2 to TRBJ2-7; D may be TRBD2 (6 bases). The CDR3 loop spans 14 amino acids. From germline, CDR1 is SNHLY and CDR2 FYNNEI. V was cut by 6 bases and J by 7 bases, with 19 bases left in between. The CDR3 loop is CASRLGPFGGEQYV. The DNA for the CDR3 is TGTGCCAGCAGACTAGGACCCTTTGGAGGGGAGCAGTACGTC.

The rearrangement links TRBV5-8 to TRBJ1-4, with D unresolved. Trimming cost V 4 bases and J 7 bases, with 20 bases left between them. This CDR3 region has 16 residues. CDR1 SGHTS and CDR2 YDEGEE come from the germline V gene. The CDR3 DNA reads TGTGCCAGCAGCCAACTAAGGCGGGGTAGAAGTGAAAAACTGTTTTTT. Encoded protein: CASSQLRRGRSEKLFF.

This clonotype was recorded at least ten times. The CDR3 sequence is CSARKETQYF. The CDR3 nucleotides are TGCAGTGCTAGAAAAGAGACCCAGTACTTC. The chain employs TRBV20-1 and TRBJ2-5, with D unclear. CDR3 length: 10 amino acids. The V gene's germline CDR1 is DFQATT and CDR2 SNEGSKA (reference sequence). V was clipped by 2 bases and J by 3 bases, with 1 base between them.

This chain uses TRBV28 with TRBJ1-4, with D possibly matching TRBD1 (5 bases). CDR1 MDHEN and CDR2 SYDVKM come from the germline V gene. V was trimmed by 6 bases and J by 4 bases, leaving 9 bases between them. The CDR3 is 13 amino acids. The CDR3 is CASSRERNEKLFF. The DNA for the CDR3 is TGTGCCAGCAGCAGGGAACGTAATGAAAAACTGTTTTTT. The full variable domain, completed using reference TRBV28 and TRBJ1-4, is DVKVTQSSRYLVKRTGEKVFLECVQDMDHENMFWYRQDPGLGLRLIYFSYDVKMKEKGDIPEGYSVSREKKERFSLILESASTNQTSMYLCASSRERNEKLFFGSGTQLSVL.

The CDR3 sequence: CASSQTGTLGYGYTF. The DNA for the CDR3 is TGTGCCAGCAGCCAAACCGGGACACTCGGGTATGGCTACACCTTC. The chain is built from TRBV3-1 and TRBJ1-2; possible D gene TRBD1, 6 bases. Trimming took off 2 bases at V and 5 bases at J, with 15 bases between the two ends. CDR3 size: 15 residues. Germline CDR1 and CDR2: LGHDT and YNNKEL (reference sequence).

This clonotype was seen more than once but under ten times. V usage is TRBV19 and J usage is TRBJ2-7; D might be TRBD1 (5 bases). From germline, CDR1 is LNHDA and CDR2 SQIVND (reference sequence). The CDR3 runs 14 residues. Deletions cut 2 bases from V and 6 bases from J, with 14 bases between. The CDR3 sequence is CASSIIQGSSEQYF. DNA for the CDR3: TGTGCCAGTAGTATAATCCAGGGTTCGAGCGAGCAGTACTTC.

The CDR3 loop reads CASSQGLPWQAGELFF. CDR3 DNA: TGTGCCAGCAGCCAAGGACTCCCCTGGCAGGCCGGGGAGCTGTTTTTT. The chain combines TRBV3-1 with TRBJ2-2; D unresolved. The V and J ends lost 1 base and 6 bases respectively, with 15 bases between them. CDR3 length: 16 amino acids. CDR1 LGHDT and CDR2 YNNKEL come from the germline V gene (reference sequence).

This clonotype has a handful of counts. This chain links TRBV10-3 with TRBJ1-3; D gene ambiguous. The CDR3 extends over 16 amino acids. The V end was cut by 4 bases, the J end by 0 bases, with 13 bases between. CDR1 and CDR2 (germline): ENHRY, SYGVKD. Written as DNA, the CDR3 is TGTGCCATCAGTGGGGATCTCCTAGGCTCTGGAAACACCATATATTTT. Amino acids: CAISGDLLGSGNTIYF.

The chain uses TRBV20-1 and TRBJ2-1; 9 bases map to TRBD2. The CDR3 has 17 residues. CDR1 DFQATT and CDR2 SNEGSKA come from the germline V gene (reference sequence). Trimming removed 5 bases from V and 6 bases from J; junction bases left unmatched: 17. CDR3 nucleotides: TGCAGTGCTGGCGGGAGGGTCTCTTCCGCATCCGGCAATGAGCAGTTCTTC. It codes for CSAGGRVSSASGNEQFF.

This sequence joins TRBV12-3 or TRBV12-4 and TRBJ2-2; D uncertain. V dropped 8 bases and J dropped 2 bases, with 15 bases sitting between them. The length of the CDR3 is 15 residues. The DNA of the CDR3 is TGTGCCAGCCATTTGGTGCGTTCAAACACCGGGGAGCTGTTTTTT. This encodes CASHLVRSNTGELFF.